Sequencing of this TCR beta chain was carried out in a study of cytomegalovirus exposure and HLA in healthy donors. Study summary: Genetic ancestry analysis placed over 65% of the 400 or so donors that were genotyped in the Caucasian-associated cluster. Study outcomes and limitations: Evidence from a later analysis indicated that most CMV-associated TCR beta chains looked HLA-restricted.

PCR primers comprised 60 Vbeta and 13 Jbeta primers. The table came from immunoSEQ multiplex PCR; TCRdb's copy has only in-frame clones and leaves some out. This sample has more than 85,000 clones, with over 70% found just once. A note on this clone: Its antigen is unknown.

Sequencing input: PBMCs. The origin of this receptor is a woman aged 40 to 50 in good health and CMV-seropositive.

CDR3 sequence reads: CASQGTGGWETQYF. DNA for the CDR3: TGTGCCAGCCAAGGAACAGGGGGCTGGGAGACCCAGTACTTC. The J gene is TRBJ2-5, the V gene TRBV18; 9 nucleotides agree with TRBD1. CDR1 and CDR2 from the germline V gene are KGHSH and LQKENI. This CDR3 region has 14 residues. V dropped 8 bases and J dropped 5; count of bases not matched to a gene: 9. The variable domain in full, completed from reference TRBV18 and TRBJ2-5, reads NAGVMQNPRHLVRRRGQEARLRCSPMKGHSHVYWYRQLPEEGLKFMVYLQKENIIDESGMPKERFSAEFPKEGPSILRIQQVVRGDSAAYFCASQGTGGWETQYFGPGTRLLVL.